This T cell receptor beta chain was captured by sequencing in a study of blood T cell repertoires in COVID-19. Sequencing used immunoSEQ multiplex PCR; TCRdb keeps in-frame clones, though not all of them. The repertoire has a few hundred thousand clones, around four fifths of them found once; the top ten carry approximately 5.4%. The count of this clone is one. The length of the CDR3 is 15 residues. The V gene lost 4 bases and the J gene lost 2 bases, with 15 bases spanning the gap. CDR1 is LGHDT and CDR2 is YNNKEL in the germline V gene (reference sequence). The sample consisted of PBMCs or T cells enriched from blood (not recorded which). The chain couples TRBV3-1 (or the pseudogene TRBV3-2) to TRBJ2-7; D gene ambiguous. The source of this sequence is a woman between 50 and 59 years old who had recovered from COVID-19. This chain's CDR3 is CASSPEPGRPYEQYF. DNA for the CDR3: TGTGCCAGCAGCCCGGAGCCGGGTCGACCCTACGAGCAGTACTTC.